The text below deals with one T cell receptor (beta chain). Its antigen is currently not known. No much larger clone exists at a distance of one base, and base qualities are not known. The data were taken from a study of Ad26.COV2.S vaccination and SARS-CoV-2 variants (dated by TCRdb to the early 2020s). Some background on the complete study: The specificity and breadth of SARS-CoV-2-reactive T cell receptors after Ad26.COV2.S vaccination were assessed by TCRbeta repertoire sequencing. A total of some 30 samples were included in the TCR-sequenced set, comprising 19 Ad26.COV2.S vaccine recipients, 5 placebo recipients and 8 SARS-CoV-2 convalescent individuals.

The immunoSEQ Assay was used to sequence TCRbeta CDR3 regions. After extraction, genomic DNA underwent amplification by bias-controlled multiplex PCR, followed by high-throughput sequencing. As for how the authors treated the data: To quantify the absolute abundance of each unique TCRbeta CDR3 region, sequences were collapsed and filtered. T cell fraction was estimated by normalizing TCRbeta template counts to usable DNA, which was measured by amplifying reference genes present in all nucleated cells. Repertoire TCRs were annotated as SARS-CoV-2-specific by exact matching of V gene, CDR3 amino acid sequence and J gene to a known reactive TCR set. The reference SARS-CoV-2 TCR set was obtained from MIRA and was filtered for enrichment in COVID-19-positive ImmuneCODE repertoires, whereby public or cross-reactive TCRs were removed. Using the MIRA antigens, annotated TCRs were further analysed by specific ORF or by position within an ORF. Breadth was defined as annotated unique rearrangements over total unique productive rearrangements; depth was the summed frequency of those rearrangements. Two-sided Wilcoxon rank-sum tests were applied when comparing TCR breadth between groups. Imported from immuneACCESS, the table was reduced by TCRdb to in-frame sequences with V and J called. These copies leave out some clones; in studies compared against another copy, an unresolved V gene accounts for under half, and the cause of the remainder is not known. From that table come the V and J calls and clone size; the DNA was used to work out D and trimming. This sample comprises 300,000 to 400,000 clones, roughly nine tenths of them detected only once. Of the sample, under 5% is held by the ten largest clones.

According to the study, the label for this sample's time point signals: individuals recovered from natural SARS-CoV-2 infection. Summary of the overall study and its limitations: After vaccination, spike-specific CD8+ and CD4+ T cell responses were reported to show substantial breadth. Ad26.COV2.S recipients had higher spike-specific TCR breadth than placebo recipients (P = 0.0014). The authors noted that the TCR breadth and depth analyses may have underestimated total T cell responses. Non-spike TCR breadth was comparable between vaccine and placebo recipients, consistent with the vaccine containing only spike.

Germline trimming: 6 bases from V, 4 bases from J; junction bases outside gene matches: 5. The CDR3 contains 13 residues, cysteine and phenylalanine counted. This entry keeps only the CDR3 DNA: 39 bases, framed from base 1. The chain was built from TRBV12-3 or TRBV12-4 and TRBJ2-5, with 7 bases matching TRBD1. This specimen was peripheral blood, taken after recovery from COVID-19. This clonotype originated in a human donor who had recovered from COVID-19. The base sequence is TGTGCCAGCAGGAAGGGACAGTTAGAGACCCAGTACTTC. This is translated as CASRKGQLETQYF.